The present entry profiles one T cell receptor (beta chain) with its context. The method was immunoSEQ multiplex PCR; TCRdb's version includes in-frame clones alone and lacks a portion of them. The sample comprises around 80,000 clones, around 92% of which are singletons, and approximately 1.4% rests with the top ten. This CDR3 has 14 residues. The trim removed 1 base at V and 8 bases at J, leaving 5 bases unmatched. Germline-derived CDR1 and CDR2 are SEHNR and FQNEAQ (reference sequence). The record originates from a study of T cell changes during pregnancy in multiple sclerosis. Sequenced here: peripheral blood, sampled before pregnancy. The receptor was derived from a female donor with multiple sclerosis, enrolled in a pregnancy study. V is TRBV7-9 and J is TRBJ1-1; 9 nucleotides line up with TRBD1. In DNA form, the CDR3 reads TGTGCCAGCAGCTTAGTTGGGACAGGGTTAGAAGCTTTCTTT. Amino acids: CASSLVGTGLEAFF.